The sequence of this T cell receptor (beta chain) was determined in a study of identical twins listed by TCRdb under 2016. Study-level background: To test whether fetal clonotypes persist, the study used deep sequencing on TCR alpha and beta repertoires from monozygotic twins, unrelated adults of various ages, and cord blood. To rule out contamination, replicate twin experiments were performed at different times with different library preparation protocols. General conclusions and limits of the study: Compared with coincidental sharing between unrelated individuals, out-of-frame TCR alpha sequences shared between twins had an excess of sequences with low generation probability. Excess twin sharing in beta out-of-frame sequences was weaker because fewer shared sequences lowered the signal-to-noise ratio. Out-of-frame TCR alpha sharing in monozygotic twins was systematically underestimated by recombination models, whereas sharing between unrelated individuals was in agreement with the recombination models. Fewer insertions were carried by abundant cord blood beta clonotypes; a weaker similar trend was observed in young adult naive repertoires, while no such trend was observed in memory repertoires. Because the same donors could not be followed over many years, the conclusions relied on cross-sectional statistical analysis. Zero-insertion analyses could be partly confounded by invariant T cells such as MAIT and iNKT, though diverse VJ usage argued against such confounding for most clonotypes.

Regarding this clonotype: Its antigen remains undetermined. It has no much larger one-base neighbor in the sample; base qualities were not kept.

Every donor in the study was a healthy Caucasian. Using Miltenyi CD45RO+ enrichment and human naive T-cell isolation kits, memory (CD45RO+) and naive T cells were isolated from PBMC. Per the germline V gene, SNHLY is the CDR1 and FYNNEI is the CDR2. V is pared back by 4 bases and J by 7 bases, with 7 bases lying between the germline termini. Its CDR3 holds 12 amino acids, cysteine through phenylalanine. Just CDR3 DNA is preserved here, 36 bases in frame from base 1. Libraries were constructed by 5' RACE. The sequencing machine was an Illumina HiSeq 2000. Template switching added a universal primer binding site, and the final cDNA carried a unique molecular identifier that allowed TCR cDNA molecules to be counted accurately. Specific primers in the conserved constant-segment region were used to synthesize first-strand cDNA for TCR alpha and beta chains. To control for contamination, every cDNA library carried two barcodes: a SMART-Mk sample barcode plus Illumina barcodes. TruSeq adapter sequences and Illumina sample barcodes were added in two successive PCR steps. The Illumina HiSeq platform was used with custom primers to sequence TCR alpha and beta cDNA libraries. Regarding the original processing steps: MiGEC processed the raw reads to extract unique molecular identifiers, while MiXCR was used to determine the CDR3 positions. For each individual, recombination models were inferred using an EM algorithm with the repgenHMM and IGoR tools. Shared clonotype analysis was performed with the tcR package in R, normalizing sharing by the product of cloneset sizes. To study raw recombination without the effects of thymic and clonal selection, out-of-frame nonproductive sequences were analyzed. TCRdb passed the public sequencing reads through fastp at Q25 and MiXCR, retaining productive beta sequences. Each entry merges the rows of one CDR3 protein and shows their most common DNA and genes. TCRdb, not the original authors, processed these V and J calls. Present in this sample are approximately 140,000 distinct CDR3 sequences, roughly 3.5% of which were seen just once. The biggest ten clones account for around 8% of the sample.

Sequencing was carried out using memory T cells sorted from blood. What the cell subset or site label conveys for this sample: CD45RO+ enriched T cells. Recombination connected TRBV2 to TRBJ2-2; the D gene identity is not certain. This clonotype was obtained from a man aged 18 to 30 in good health. The CDR3 amino acid sequence is: CASSVFVGELFF. In nucleotides, the sequence is TGTGCCAGCAGTGTATTTGTCGGGGAGCTGTTTTTT.